What follows are 13 T cell receptor beta chains derived from one specimen sequenced in a study of Ad26.COV2.S vaccination and SARS-CoV-2 variants. The protocol was immunoSEQ multiplex PCR, while the TCRdb copy is restricted to in-frame clones and leaves out a portion. The table has about 350,000 clones, roughly nine tenths seen once. The source was peripheral blood, collected after recovery from COVID-19. The receptors derive from a human donor who had recovered from COVID-19.

This chain links TRBV20-1 with TRBJ2-3, with D perhaps matching TRBD1 or TRBD2 (5 bases each). Deletions cut 3 bases from V and 2 bases from J, with 15 bases between. The CDR3 runs to 15 residues. Germline CDR1 DFQATT, CDR2 SNEGSKA (reference sequence). The DNA of the CDR3 is TGCAGTGCTAGTGGGACGGGGAAACCCACAGATACGCAGTATTTT. Its translation is CSASGTGKPTDTQYF.

J is TRBJ1-3 and V is TRBV6-5; unclear D gene. In germline, CDR1 is MNHEY, CDR2 SVGAGI. V dropped 0 bases and J dropped 4 bases, with 4 bases sitting between them. The CDR3 runs 13 residues. The CDR3 sequence: CASSYSEGNTIYF. CDR3 DNA sequence: TGTGCCAGCAGTTACTCCGAAGGAAACACCATATATTTT.

V gene TRBV28 combines with J gene TRBJ1-2; D unclear. The CDR3 has 12 residues. V gave up 3 bases and J gave up 8 bases, with 10 bases separating them. Per germline, CDR1 MDHEN and CDR2 SYDVKM. The CDR3 spells CASSFGSLGYTF. The CDR3, as DNA: TGTGCCAGCAGTTTTGGCAGTTTGGGCTACACCTTC.

As regards this clone: Distinct nucleotide sequences in the sample also encode this CDR3. The chain couples TRBV29-1 to TRBJ1-1; D is uncertain. CDR1 SQVTM and CDR2 ANQGSEA come from the germline V gene. This CDR3 has 12 residues. Deletions cut 4 bases from V and 1 base from J, with 7 bases between. The DNA for the CDR3 is TGCAGCGTTGGTCGCACGAACACTGAAGCTTTCTTT. Residues: CSVGRTNTEAFF.

V is TRBV7-9 and J is TRBJ1-5; 9 bases map to TRBD1. This CDR3 is 14 amino acids long. The V gene's germline CDR1 is SEHNR and CDR2 FQNEAQ (reference sequence). V dropped 4 bases and J dropped 6; count of bases not matched to a gene: 4. The CDR3 is CASSWDREGQPQHF. CDR3 in DNA: TGTGCCAGCAGCTGGGACAGGGAGGGTCAGCCCCAGCATTTT.

In this sample, this clone turned up once. V is TRBV7-2 and J is TRBJ1-6; TRBD1 agrees at 10 bases. This CDR3 is 17 amino acids long. CDR1 is SGHTA and CDR2 is FQGNSA in the germline V gene. After removal of 4 bases from V and 7 bases from J, the junction contained 10 bases not matched to a gene. The CDR3 spells CASSSDRGQMGNSPLHF. As DNA, the CDR3 is TGTGCCAGCAGCTCTGACAGGGGGCAGATGGGAAATTCACCCCTCCACTTT.

V usage is TRBV7-8 and J usage is TRBJ1-5; D is unclear. CDR3 size: 16 residues. The germline gives CDR1 SGHVS, CDR2 FQNEAQ. The V and J ends lost 2 bases and 6 bases respectively, with 17 bases between them. The CDR3 bases are TGTGCCAGCAGCTTAACGGCGAGGGAACGCCTTCAGCCCCAGCATTTT. This codes for CASSLTARERLQPQHF.

The chain recombines TRBV12-5 with TRBJ1-1; D not resolved. This CDR3 comprises 17 residues. Germline V gives CDR1 LGHNT, CDR2 FRNRAP. Trimming took 4 bases from V and 1 from J, leaving 19 bases between them. The CDR3 sequence: CASGSLPLSGRNTEAFF. CDR3 bases: TGTGCTAGTGGTTCGTTACCCCTATCGGGTCGGAACACTGAAGCTTTCTTT.

This clone was seen only once. The chain joins TRBV7-2 to TRBJ1-4; D is ambiguous. V was clipped by 2 bases and J by 4 bases, with 11 bases between them. This CDR3 has 15 residues. CDR1 and CDR2 from the germline V gene are SGHTA and FQGNSA. The CDR3 coding sequence is TGTGCCAGCAGCTTACTGAGAGGGAATAATGAAAAACTGTTTTTT. Protein product: CASSLLRGNNEKLFF.

The chain couples TRBV14 to TRBJ1-4; D gene uncertain. The CDR3 consists of 16 residues. Germline V gene lookup returns CDR1 SGHDN and CDR2 FVKESK. The V gene lost 0 bases and the J gene lost 0 bases, with 8 bases spanning the gap. CDR3 nucleotide sequence: TGTGCCAGCAGCCAAGATGTCCGGGCAACTAATGAAAAACTGTTTTTT. As protein: CASSQDVRATNEKLFF.

The genes are TRBV3-1 (or the pseudogene TRBV3-2) and TRBJ1-2; D gene uncertain. Trimming pared 0 bases from V and 5 bases from J, leaving 10 bases between. CDR3 length: 14 residues. Looked up from germline, CDR1 is LGHDT and CDR2 is YNNKEL (reference sequence). The CDR3 is CASSQEKARYGYTF. DNA of the CDR3: TGTGCCAGCAGCCAAGAAAAGGCCCGTTATGGCTACACCTTC.

This chain links TRBV4-1 with TRBJ2-3, with a weak D call TRBD1 (5 bases). This CDR3 region has 15 residues. With 2 bases removed from V and 0 bases from J, the gap between germline ends came to 9 bases. Germline V gene lookup returns CDR1 MGHRA and CDR2 YSYEKL. The CDR3 bases are TGCGCCAGCAGCCAATATCCAGGGAGCACAGATACGCAGTATTTT. It translates to CASSQYPGSTDTQYF.

This clone turned up a few times. The rearrangement uses TRBV12-3 or TRBV12-4 and TRBJ2-7; D perhaps matches TRBD1 (6 bases). The V gene lost 5 bases and the J gene lost 6 bases, with 8 bases spanning the gap. The CDR3 covers 11 residues. The CDR3, as DNA: TGTGCCAGCAGTACAGGGTTCGAGCAGTACTTC. Translating gives CASSTGFEQYF.